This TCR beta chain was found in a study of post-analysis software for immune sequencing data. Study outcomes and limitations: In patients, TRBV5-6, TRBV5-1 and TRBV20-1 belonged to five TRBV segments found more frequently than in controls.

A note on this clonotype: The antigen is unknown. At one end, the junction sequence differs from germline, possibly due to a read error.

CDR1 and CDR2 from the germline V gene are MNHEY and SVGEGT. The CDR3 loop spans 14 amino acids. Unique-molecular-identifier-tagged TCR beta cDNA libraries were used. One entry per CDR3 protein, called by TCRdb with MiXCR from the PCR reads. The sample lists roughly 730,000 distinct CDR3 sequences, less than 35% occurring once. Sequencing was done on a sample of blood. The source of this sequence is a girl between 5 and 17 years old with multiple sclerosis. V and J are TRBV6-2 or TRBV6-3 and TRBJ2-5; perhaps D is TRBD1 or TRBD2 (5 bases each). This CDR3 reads CAGSYSRGGETQYF. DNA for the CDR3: TGTGCCGGCAGTTACTCGAGGGGCGGGGAGACCCAGTACTTC.